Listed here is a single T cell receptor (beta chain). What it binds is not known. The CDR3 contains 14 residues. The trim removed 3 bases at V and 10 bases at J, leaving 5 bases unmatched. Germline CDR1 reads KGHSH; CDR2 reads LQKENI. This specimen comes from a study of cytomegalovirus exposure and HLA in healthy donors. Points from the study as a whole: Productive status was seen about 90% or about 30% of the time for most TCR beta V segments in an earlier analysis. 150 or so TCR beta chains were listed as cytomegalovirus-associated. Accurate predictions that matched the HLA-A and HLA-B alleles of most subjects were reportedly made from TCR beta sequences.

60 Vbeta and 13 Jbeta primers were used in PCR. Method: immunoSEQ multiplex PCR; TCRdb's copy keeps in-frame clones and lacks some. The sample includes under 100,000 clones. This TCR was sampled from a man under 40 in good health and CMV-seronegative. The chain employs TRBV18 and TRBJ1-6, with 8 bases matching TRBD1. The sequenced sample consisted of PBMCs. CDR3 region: CASSPDRVGSPLHF. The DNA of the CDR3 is TGTGCCAGCTCACCGGACAGGGTGGGATCACCCCTCCACTTT. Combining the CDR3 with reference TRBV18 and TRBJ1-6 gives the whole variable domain NAGVMQNPRHLVRRRGQEARLRCSPMKGHSHVYWYRQLPEEGLKFMVYLQKENIIDESGMPKERFSAEFPKEGPSILRIQQVVRGDSAAYFCASSPDRVGSPLHFGNGTRLTVT.